This T cell receptor beta chain was recovered during a study of cytotoxic CD8 clonotypes in ibrutinib-treated CLL. Turning to the study itself: Mean productive templates were around 260,000; mean productive rearrangements were roughly 100,000. Broader study findings: Circulating CD8+ T-cell counts were tracked by baseline clonality, which exceeded that of age-matched healthy donors. Treatment saw public clonotypes, which were uncommon, either contract or stay stable.

The sequencing depth, 1 in 200,000 to 1 in 1 million T cells, was the target. The data were produced by immunoSEQ multiplex PCR, yet TCRdb's version contains in-frame clones alone and is incomplete. The table has around 200,000 clones, 75% to 85% seen once. This clone has a handful of counts. What it recognizes is unknown. Other DNA variants within this sample encode the same CDR3. V was pared by 6 bases and J by 2 bases, with 3 bases between. This CDR3 contains 11 residues. Germline-derived CDR1 and CDR2 are KGHSH and LQKENI. Sequenced here: PBMCs, sampled after 12 months of ibrutinib treatment. The sequence came from a human donor with chronic lymphocytic leukemia. The chain joins TRBV18 to TRBJ2-3; D unresolved. The CDR3 nucleotides are TGTGCCAGCTCCCTCACAGATACGCAGTATTTT. Protein product: CASSLTDTQYF. Filled out from reference TRBV18 and TRBJ2-3, the complete variable domain reads NAGVMQNPRHLVRRRGQEARLRCSPMKGHSHVYWYRQLPEEGLKFMVYLQKENIIDESGMPKERFSAEFPKEGPSILRIQQVVRGDSAAYFCASSLTDTQYFGPGTRLTVL.